This TCR beta chain was sequenced in a study of vaccination effects on CD4 cells after COVID-19. As for the study in general: Two-dose vaccination with either BNT162b2 or mRNA-1273 was given to the participants.

This clone turned up a few times. Its antigen is currently unknown. The trim removed 5 bases at V and 9 bases at J, leaving 11 bases unmatched. Germline V gives CDR1 WNHNN, CDR2 SYGVQD (reference sequence). The CDR3 runs 15 residues. Antigen-specific CD4+ T cells expanded by the ViraFEST assay with viral peptide pools were then sequenced. Once cultured for approximately ten days, the cells underwent separation to obtain CD4+ T cells. Negative nucleocapsid antibody tests before and after vaccination confirmed no previous SARS-CoV-2 infection. Using immunoSEQ multiplex PCR, the repertoire was profiled, and TCRdb retains in-frame clones only, with some absent. The data contain more than 30,000 clones, roughly 66% of them singletons.

This TCR was sampled from a human donor who received a COVID-19 vaccine. The chain has TRBV10-1 and TRBJ2-1; 9 positions match TRBD2. The material sequenced was CD4+ T cells from PBMCs cultured with HCoV-OC43 spike peptides, taken before COVID-19 vaccination. Subset described: HCoV-OC43 spike overlapping peptide pool stimulation. The CDR3 spells CASSSGTSTGGEQFF. The CDR3 DNA reads as TGCGCCAGCAGTTCGGGGACTAGCACTGGGGGTGAGCAGTTCTTC.